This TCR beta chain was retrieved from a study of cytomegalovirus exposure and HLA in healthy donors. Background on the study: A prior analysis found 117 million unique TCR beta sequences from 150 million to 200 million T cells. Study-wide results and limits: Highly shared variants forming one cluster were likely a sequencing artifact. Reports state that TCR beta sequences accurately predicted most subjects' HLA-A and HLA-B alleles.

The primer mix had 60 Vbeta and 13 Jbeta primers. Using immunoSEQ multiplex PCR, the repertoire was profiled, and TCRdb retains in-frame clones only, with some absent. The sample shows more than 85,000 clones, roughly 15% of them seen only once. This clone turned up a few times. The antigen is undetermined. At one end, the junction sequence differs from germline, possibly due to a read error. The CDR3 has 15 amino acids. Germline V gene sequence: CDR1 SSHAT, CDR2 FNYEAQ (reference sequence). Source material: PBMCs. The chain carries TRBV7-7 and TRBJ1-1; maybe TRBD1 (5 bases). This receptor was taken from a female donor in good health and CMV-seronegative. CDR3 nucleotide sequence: TGTGCTAGCAGCCCCCTCAGGGAGGGTGGGGCTGAAGCTTTCTTT. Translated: CASSPLREGGAEAFF.